This is a list of T cell receptor beta chains from one sample in a study of blood T cell repertoires in COVID-19. Repertoires were generated with immunoSEQ multiplex PCR, while TCRdb's copy carries only in-frame clones and drops some. Seen here are 95,000 to 100,000 clones, around 92% observed once, and the top ten hold 4.5% to 6%. Sequenced sample: peripheral blood. Receptors were obtained from a man aged 45 to 65 with active COVID-19. Both conserved end residues are part of each CDR3. A D gene is named only where the DNA matches it firmly. For some rows the clone size is stated as once, few or many, or as a class when expanded; others skip it.

CDR3aa	CDR3nt	d_gene	len	abundance	v_gene	j_gene
CASSFGQGFYSNQPQHF	TGTGCCAGCAGTTTTGGGCAGGGCTTTTATAGCAATCAGCCCCAGCATTTT	-	17	-	TRBV28	TRBJ1-5
CASSPSGTSASYEQYF	TGTGCCAGCAGCCCCAGCGGGACTAGCGCCTCCTACGAGCAGTACTTC	TRBD2	16	-	TRBV7-2	TRBJ2-7
CASAGLATDTQYF	TGCGCCAGCGCGGGACTAGCCACAGATACGCAGTATTTT	TRBD2	13	-	TRBV4-1	TRBJ2-3
CASSVRVSYEQYF	TGTGCCAGCAGCGTCAGGGTTTCCTACGAGCAGTACTTC	-	13	-	TRBV28	TRBJ2-7
CASSSDSPLHF	TGTGCCAGCAGTTCGGATTCACCCCTCCACTTT	-	11	-	TRBV12-3/TRBV12-4	TRBJ1-6
CASRSGTGSYEQYF	TGTGCCAGCAGGTCCGGGACAGGGTCTTACGAGCAGTACTTC	TRBD1	14	once	TRBV7-3	TRBJ2-7
CASTREGGTDTQYF	TGTGCCAGCACGAGGGAGGGGGGCACAGATACGCAGTATTTT	-	14	-	TRBV3-1/TRBV3-2	TRBJ2-3
CAWSGGHLSSGYTF	TGTGCCTGGAGTGGGGGGCACCTCAGTAGTGGCTACACCTTC	-	14	-	TRBV30	TRBJ1-2
CASSLEADQPQHF	TGCGCCAGCAGCTTGGAGGCGGATCAGCCCCAGCATTTT	-	13	-	TRBV5-1	TRBJ1-5
CASTGEPTRGYTF	TGTGCCAGCACCGGGGAGCCGACTCGGGGCTACACCTTC	-	13	-	TRBV2	TRBJ1-2
CASSQGVGARRQYF	TGTGCCAGCAGCCAAGGGGTTGGTGCTAGAAGGCAGTACTTC	-	14	-	TRBV3-1/TRBV3-2	TRBJ2-7
CASSLTRDRAAEQYF	TGTGCCAGCAGCTTGACCCGGGACAGGGCAGCCGAGCAGTACTTC	TRBD1	15	-	TRBV5-6	TRBJ2-7
CAWSRTSLKNIQYF	TGTGCCTGGAGCCGGACTAGCCTTAAAAACATTCAGTACTTC	TRBD2	14	once	TRBV30	TRBJ2-4
CASSHEGGHVDTQYF	TGTGCCAGCAGCCACGAGGGAGGGCATGTAGATACGCAGTATTTT	TRBD2	15	-	TRBV3-1/TRBV3-2	TRBJ2-3
CASSQDRQRGPHGYTF	TGTGCCAGCAGCCAAGATCGGCAAAGGGGGCCCCATGGCTACACCTTC	TRBD1	16	-	TRBV3-1/TRBV3-2	TRBJ1-2
CATSSRGRAGEQYF	TGTGCCACCAGCTCTCGCGGGAGGGCCGGCGAGCAGTACTTC	TRBD2	14	-	TRBV24-1	TRBJ2-7
CASSPGGQGNTDTQYF	TGTGCCAGCAGCCCCGGGGGACAGGGAAACACAGATACGCAGTATTTT	TRBD1	16	-	TRBV7-9	TRBJ2-3
CATSSDGNSNQPQHF	TGTGCCACCAGCTCGGACGGGAATAGCAATCAGCCCCAGCATTTT	-	15	-	TRBV24-1	TRBJ1-5
CASSKPSRVAEAFF	TGTGCCAGCAGCAAACCCTCACGGGTAGCCGAAGCTTTCTTT	-	14	-	TRBV28	TRBJ1-1
CASLTLAGGPVNEQFF	TGTGCCAGCCTTACCCTAGCGGGAGGGCCCGTAAATGAGCAGTTCTTC	TRBD2	16	-	TRBV19	TRBJ2-1
CASSFRQGTEAFF	TGTGCCAGCAGCTTCCGACAGGGCACTGAAGCTTTCTTT	TRBD1	13	-	TRBV7-8	TRBJ1-1
CASSANTMNTEAFF	TGTGCCAGCAGCGCCAACACCATGAACACTGAAGCTTTCTTT	-	14	-	TRBV7-9	TRBJ1-1
CASSEAVPGQSPLATNEKLFF	TGTGCCAGCAGTGAAGCCGTCCCGGGACAGTCTCCCCTTGCAACTAATGAAAAACTGTTTTTT	TRBD1	21	-	TRBV6-1	TRBJ1-4
CASSLGQPTSRGTEAFF	TGTGCCAGCAGTTTGGGACAGCCCACGTCGAGGGGCACTGAAGCTTTCTTT	TRBD1	17	-	TRBV28	TRBJ1-1
CASSPTSGNTIYF	TGTGCCAGCAGCCCTACCTCTGGAAACACCATATATTTT	-	13	-	TRBV6-6	TRBJ1-3
CASSLEGIGSGSTGELFF	TGTGCCAGCAGTTTGGAAGGGATCGGTAGTGGGAGCACCGGGGAGCTGTTTTTT	-	18	-	TRBV27	TRBJ2-2
CASSLGTGTVQPQHF	TGTGCCAGCAGTCTAGGCACAGGGACGGTACAGCCCCAGCATTTT	-	15	few	TRBV28	TRBJ1-5
CATGNQQGLYLKQYF	TGTGCCACCGGAAACCAACAGGGGCTCTACCTCAAGCAGTACTTC	TRBD1	15	-	TRBV2	TRBJ2-7
CASSPGTQETQYF	TGTGCCAGCAGCCCCGGGACTCAAGAGACCCAGTACTTC	-	13	-	TRBV27	TRBJ2-5
CASCWTSGSNTGELFF	TGTGCCAGTTGCTGGACTAGCGGTTCGAACACCGGGGAGCTGTTTTTT	TRBD2	16	-	TRBV19	TRBJ2-2
CALSYRASYNEQFF	TGTGCCTTATCCTACAGGGCATCCTACAATGAGCAGTTCTTC	-	14	-	TRBV30	TRBJ2-1
CASSYSGDREYEQYF	TGTGCCAGCAGTTACTCGGGGGACAGGGAGTACGAGCAGTACTTC	TRBD1	15	-	TRBV6-5	TRBJ2-7
CATSRDRRGAADTQYF	TGTGCCACCAGCAGAGATCGGCGGGGGGCCGCAGATACGCAGTATTTT	TRBD2	16	-	TRBV15	TRBJ2-3
CASSLAETGDLYEQYF	TGTGCCAGCAGCTTAGCGGAGACAGGGGACCTCTACGAGCAGTACTTC	TRBD1	16	-	TRBV7-8	TRBJ2-7
CASREAGEQYF	TGTGCCAGCAGAGAAGCAGGCGAGCAGTACTTC	-	11	-	TRBV6-6	TRBJ2-7
CASSLEGGEQFF	TGCGCCAGCAGCTTGGAAGGGGGTGAGCAGTTCTTC	-	12	-	TRBV5-1	TRBJ2-1
CASSHPHLDSQETQYF	TGTGCCAGCAGCCATCCTCACTTAGATTCCCAAGAGACCCAGTACTTC	-	16	-	TRBV5-5	TRBJ2-5
CASSLVEGVNEQFF	TGTGCCAGCAGCTTAGTCGAGGGAGTCAATGAGCAGTTCTTC	-	14	-	TRBV7-8	TRBJ2-1
CASSPFALSSYEQYF	TGTGCCAGCAGCCCTTTCGCGCTTAGCTCCTACGAGCAGTACTTC	-	15	-	TRBV11-2	TRBJ2-7
CASSSQPAGTGGGYGYTF	TGTGCCAGCAGTTCTCAACCGGCCGGGACAGGGGGCGGCTATGGCTACACCTTC	TRBD1	18	-	TRBV28	TRBJ1-2
CASSLDRDSDPYF	TGTGCCAGCTCACTGGACAGAGATTCCGATCCGTACTTC	-	13	-	TRBV18	TRBJ2-7
CASSPLGQGQETQYF	TGTGCCAGCAGTCCTCTTGGGCAGGGGCAAGAGACCCAGTACTTC	-	15	-	TRBV6-5	TRBJ2-5
CASSGAGVVYGEQFF	TGCGCCAGCAGCGGAGCGGGAGTGGTTTATGGCGAGCAGTTCTTC	TRBD2	15	-	TRBV5-1	TRBJ2-1
CASSLASGLSYEQYF	TGTGCCAGCAGTTTAGCCAGCGGCCTCTCCTACGAGCAGTACTTC	-	15	-	TRBV27	TRBJ2-7
CASSLRERELLKNTGELFF	TGTGCCAGCAGCCTGCGGGAGCGGGAGTTACTTAAGAACACCGGGGAGCTGTTTTTT	TRBD2	19	-	TRBV4-2	TRBJ2-2
CATGREWGVPYNEQFF	TGTGCCACAGGGAGGGAATGGGGGGTCCCCTACAATGAGCAGTTCTTC	TRBD2	16	-	TRBV10-3	TRBJ2-1
CASSRDSSNTGELFF	TGTGCCAGCAGTCGGGACTCTTCGAACACCGGGGAGCTGTTTTTT	-	15	-	TRBV7-2	TRBJ2-2
CASSAGVNGEQFF	TGTGCCAGCAGCGCCGGAGTAAATGGTGAGCAGTTCTTC	-	13	-	TRBV9	TRBJ2-1